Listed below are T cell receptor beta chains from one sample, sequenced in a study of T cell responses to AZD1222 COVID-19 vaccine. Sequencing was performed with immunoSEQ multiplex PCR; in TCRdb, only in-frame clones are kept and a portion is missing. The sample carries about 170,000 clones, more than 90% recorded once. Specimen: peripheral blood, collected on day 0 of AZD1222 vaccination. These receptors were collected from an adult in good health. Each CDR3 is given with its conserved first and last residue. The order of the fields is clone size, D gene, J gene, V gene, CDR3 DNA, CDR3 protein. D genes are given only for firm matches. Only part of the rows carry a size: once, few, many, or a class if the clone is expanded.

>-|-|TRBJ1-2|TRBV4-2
TGTGCCAGCAGCCAAGATATCCTCACGAGCGGCTACACCTTC
CASSQDILTSGYTF
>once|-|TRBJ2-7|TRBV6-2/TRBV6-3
TGTGCCAGCAGTAACCCCTGGGTTTACGAGCAGTACTTC
CASSNPWVYEQYF
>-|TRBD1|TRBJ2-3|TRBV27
TGTGCCAGCAGTGCTACAGGGGGGATTTACACAGATACGCAGTATTTT
CASSATGGIYTDTQYF
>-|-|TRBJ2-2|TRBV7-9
TGTGCCAGCAGCCCTGGTAGGGAAGCCGGGGAGCTGTTTTTT
CASSPGREAGELFF
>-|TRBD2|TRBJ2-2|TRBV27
TGTGCCAGCAGTGACACCTTCAATCCCGGGACTAGCGAGCGTGAGACCGGGGAGCTGTTTTTT
CASSDTFNPGTSERETGELFF
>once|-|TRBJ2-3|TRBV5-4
TGTGCCAGCAGCTTGTGGACAAGCACAGATACGCAGTATTTT
CASSLWTSTDTQYF
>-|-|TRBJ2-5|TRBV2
TGTGCCAGCGGGACTCTCCAAGAGACCCAGTACTTC
CASGTLQETQYF
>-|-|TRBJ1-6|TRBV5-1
TGCGCCAGCAGCTTGGAGCGACAGAGGGGGAATTCACCCCTCCACTTT
CASSLERQRGNSPLHF
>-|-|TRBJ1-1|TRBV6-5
TGTGCCAGCAGTTATAGCCGGGCGGACACTGAAGCTTTCTTT
CASSYSRADTEAFF
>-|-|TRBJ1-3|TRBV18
TGTGCCAGCTCACCGGACAGCTCTGGAAACACCATATATTTT
CASSPDSSGNTIYF
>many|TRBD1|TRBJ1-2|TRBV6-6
TGTGCCAGCAGTTACTCGACCCAGGGGGCGGGCTATGGCTACACCTTC
CASSYSTQGAGYGYTF
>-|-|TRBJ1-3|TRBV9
TGTGCCAGCAGCTCCCGTATCGACTCCAGCTCTGGAAACACCATATATTTT
CASSSRIDSSSGNTIYF
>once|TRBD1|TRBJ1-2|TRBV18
TGTGCCAGCTCACCACCGTCGGGACAGAACTATGGCTACACCTTC
CASSPPSGQNYGYTF
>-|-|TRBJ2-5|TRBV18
TGTGCCAGCTCAGACTCGGTGCTCGAGACCCAGTACTTC
CASSDSVLETQYF
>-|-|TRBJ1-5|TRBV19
TGTGCCAGTAGCGTGAAGTGGGGTTACGGCAATCAGCCCCAGCATTTT
CASSVKWGYGNQPQHF
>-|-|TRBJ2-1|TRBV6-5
TGTGCCAGCAGCCTGGGACCAGCCTACAATGAGCAGTTCTTC
CASSLGPAYNEQFF
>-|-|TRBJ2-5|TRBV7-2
TGTGCCAGCAGCTTAATCCCGGGACGTAGAGAGACCCAGTACTTC
CASSLIPGRRETQYF
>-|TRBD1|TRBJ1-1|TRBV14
TGTGCCAGCAGCCAAGATTTGGGGGGACAGGGATTGAACACTGAAGCTTTCTTT
CASSQDLGGQGLNTEAFF
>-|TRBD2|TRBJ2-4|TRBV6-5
TGTGCCAGCGCTTCCCCTGGGCGGGGGGGGAACATTCAGTACTTC
CASASPGRGGNIQYF
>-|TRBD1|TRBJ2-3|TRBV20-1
TGCAGTGCTGGATGGGACAGGTCTCTGTATTTT
CSAGWDRSLYF